This record covers a single T cell receptor (beta chain). Antigen specificity is unknown. Per the germline V gene, CDR1 is SQVTM and CDR2 is ANQGSEA. This CDR3 has 12 amino acids. The V end was cut by 4 bases, the J end by 8 bases, with 12 bases between. This sample is drawn from a study of OX40 agonist ivuxolimab in advanced cancers. Study-wide points: The study did not work out the antigen specificity of the expanded peripheral T cells. The CD4+ and CD8+ T cells in the blood had expanded clonally by week 6 at 0.1 to 3.0 mg/kg. Averaging showed that CD8+ T cells had more expanded clones than CD4+ did.

Assay: immunoSEQ multiplex PCR; the TCRdb copy retains only in-frame clones and omits some. The sample has 54,000 or so clones; approximately 80% are singletons. This clonotype originated in an adult with an advanced solid tumor such as melanoma, head and neck, liver or kidney cancer. The chain links TRBV29-1 to TRBJ2-1; D is uncertain. The sequences come from CD4+ or CD8+ T cells sorted from blood, collected in a trial of the OX40 agonist ivuxolimab. CDR3 protein: CSVGSPDDEQFF. The CDR3, as DNA: TGCAGCGTTGGGTCACCGGACGATGAGCAGTTCTTC.